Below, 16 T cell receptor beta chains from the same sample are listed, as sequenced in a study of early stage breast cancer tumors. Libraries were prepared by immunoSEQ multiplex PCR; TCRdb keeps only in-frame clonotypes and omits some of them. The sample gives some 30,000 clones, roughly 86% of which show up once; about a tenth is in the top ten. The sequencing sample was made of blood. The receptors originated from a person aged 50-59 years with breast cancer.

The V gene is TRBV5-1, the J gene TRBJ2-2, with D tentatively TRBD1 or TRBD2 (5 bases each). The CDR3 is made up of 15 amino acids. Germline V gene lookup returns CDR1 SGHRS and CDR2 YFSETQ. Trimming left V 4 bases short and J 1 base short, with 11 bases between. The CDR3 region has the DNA TGCGCCAGCAGCACCGGGACGAGGAACACCGGGGAGCTGTTTTTT. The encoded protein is CASSTGTRNTGELFF.

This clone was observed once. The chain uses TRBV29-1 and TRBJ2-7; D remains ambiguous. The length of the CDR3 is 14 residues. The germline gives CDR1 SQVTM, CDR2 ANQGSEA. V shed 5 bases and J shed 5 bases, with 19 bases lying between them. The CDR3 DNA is TGCAGCGTTATCGTATCAGCCTACCCGAACGAGCAGTACTTC. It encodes CSVIVSAYPNEQYF.

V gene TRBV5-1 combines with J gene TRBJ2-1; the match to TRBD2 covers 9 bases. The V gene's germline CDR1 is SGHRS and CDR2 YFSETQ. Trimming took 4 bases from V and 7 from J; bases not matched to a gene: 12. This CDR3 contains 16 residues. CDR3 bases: TGCGCCAGCAGCCTACGACTAGCGGATGACTTGAATGAGCAGTTCTTC. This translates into CASSLRLADDLNEQFF.

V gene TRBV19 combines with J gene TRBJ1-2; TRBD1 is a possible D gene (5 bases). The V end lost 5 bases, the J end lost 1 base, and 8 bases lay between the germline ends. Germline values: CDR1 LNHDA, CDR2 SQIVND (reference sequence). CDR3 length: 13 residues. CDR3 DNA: TGTGCCAGTAGTTGGGACGGTAACTATGGCTACACCTTC. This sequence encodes CASSWDGNYGYTF.

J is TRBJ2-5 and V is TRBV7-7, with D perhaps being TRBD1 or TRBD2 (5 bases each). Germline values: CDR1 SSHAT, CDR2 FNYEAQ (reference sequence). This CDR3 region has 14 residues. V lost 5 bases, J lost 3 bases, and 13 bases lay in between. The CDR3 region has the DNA TGTGCCAGCAGCCCAGGACTGGGGGAAGAGACCCAGTACTTC. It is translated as CASSPGLGEETQYF.

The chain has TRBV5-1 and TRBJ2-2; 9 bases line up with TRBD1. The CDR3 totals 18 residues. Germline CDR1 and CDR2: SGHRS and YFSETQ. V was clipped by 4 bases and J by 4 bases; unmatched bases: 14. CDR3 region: CASSRRDRGNFGTGELFF. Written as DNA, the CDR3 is TGCGCCAGCAGCCGTCGAGACAGGGGGAATTTCGGCACCGGGGAGCTGTTTTTT.

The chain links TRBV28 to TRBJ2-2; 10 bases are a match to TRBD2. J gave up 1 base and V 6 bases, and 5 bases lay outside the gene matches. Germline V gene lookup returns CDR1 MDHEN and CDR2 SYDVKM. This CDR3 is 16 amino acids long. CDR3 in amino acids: CASRPGTSENTGELFF. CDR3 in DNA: TGTGCCAGCAGGCCCGGGACTAGCGAGAACACCGGGGAGCTGTTTTTT.

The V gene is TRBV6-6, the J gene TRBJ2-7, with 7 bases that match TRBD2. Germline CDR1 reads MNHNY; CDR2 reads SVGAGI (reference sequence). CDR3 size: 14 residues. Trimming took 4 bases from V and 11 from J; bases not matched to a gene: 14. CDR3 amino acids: CASSLAGTTQFEYF. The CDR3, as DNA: TGTGCCAGCAGTTTAGCCGGGACTACCCAGTTCGAGTACTTC.

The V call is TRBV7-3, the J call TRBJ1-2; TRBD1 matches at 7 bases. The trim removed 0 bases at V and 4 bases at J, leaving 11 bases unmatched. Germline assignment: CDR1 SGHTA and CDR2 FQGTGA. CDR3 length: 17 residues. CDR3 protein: CASSLTGGAGTSYGYTF. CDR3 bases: TGTGCCAGCAGCTTAACAGGGGGCGCAGGGACCTCCTATGGCTACACCTTC.

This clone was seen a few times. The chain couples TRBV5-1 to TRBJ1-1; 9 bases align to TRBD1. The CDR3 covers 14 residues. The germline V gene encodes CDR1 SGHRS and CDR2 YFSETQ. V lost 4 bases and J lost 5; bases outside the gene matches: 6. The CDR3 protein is CASSVGQGRTEAFF. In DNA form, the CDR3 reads TGCGCCAGCAGCGTGGGACAGGGTCGGACTGAAGCTTTCTTT. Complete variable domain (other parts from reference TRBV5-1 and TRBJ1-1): KAGVTQTPRYLIKTRGQQVTLSCSPISGHRSVSWYQQTPGQGLQFLFEYFSETQRNKGNFPGRFSGRQFSNSRSEMNVSTLELGDSALYLCASSVGQGRTEAFFGQGTRLTVV.

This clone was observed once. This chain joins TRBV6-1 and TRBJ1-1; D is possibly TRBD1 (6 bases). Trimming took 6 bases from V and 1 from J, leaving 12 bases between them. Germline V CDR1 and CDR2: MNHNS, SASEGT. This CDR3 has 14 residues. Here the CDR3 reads CASRKTGWNTEAFF. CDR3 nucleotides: TGTGCCAGCAGGAAAACAGGGTGGAACACTGAAGCTTTCTTT.

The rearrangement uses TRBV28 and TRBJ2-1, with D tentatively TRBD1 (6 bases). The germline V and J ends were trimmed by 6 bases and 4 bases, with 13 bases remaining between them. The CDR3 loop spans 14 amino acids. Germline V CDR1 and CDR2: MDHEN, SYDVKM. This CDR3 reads CASRAGTQYNEQFF. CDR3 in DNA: TGTGCCAGCAGAGCCGGGACACAGTACAATGAGCAGTTCTTC.

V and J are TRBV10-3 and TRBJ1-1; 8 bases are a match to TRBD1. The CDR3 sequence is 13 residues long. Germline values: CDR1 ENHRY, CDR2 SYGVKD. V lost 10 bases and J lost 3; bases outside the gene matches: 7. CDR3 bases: TGTGCCAACAAGGACAGGGAAGACACTGAAGCTTTCTTT. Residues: CANKDREDTEAFF.

CDR3 in DNA: TGTGCCAGCACCCGCGGGAAAAACTATGGCTACACCTTC. This translates into CASTRGKNYGYTF. The chain carries TRBV5-6 and TRBJ1-2; D ambiguous. The V gene's germline CDR1 is SGHDT and CDR2 YYEEEE. The V and J ends lost 6 bases and 2 bases respectively, with 11 bases between them. The length of the CDR3 is 13 residues.

CDR3 in amino acids: CASSLSPSTYEQYF. The CDR3 DNA reads TGTGCCAGCAGCTTATCCCCCTCGACCTACGAGCAGTACTTC. This chain connects TRBV7-6 to TRBJ2-7; D call uncertain. The germline V gene encodes CDR1 SGHVS and CDR2 FNYEAQ. This CDR3 is built from 14 residues. The V end lost 2 bases, the J end lost 2 bases, and 10 bases lay between the germline ends.

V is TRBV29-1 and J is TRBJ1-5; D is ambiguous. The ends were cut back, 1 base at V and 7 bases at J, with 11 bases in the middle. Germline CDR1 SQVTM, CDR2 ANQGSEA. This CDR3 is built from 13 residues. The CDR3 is CSVEGAPGQPQHF. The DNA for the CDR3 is TGCAGCGTTGAAGGGGCACCCGGACAGCCCCAGCATTTT.